This paragraph reports one T cell receptor beta chain. The antigen is undetermined. The sample is drawn from a study of vaccination and CD4 T cells after COVID-19. Sequenced with the Oncomine TCR Beta short-read assay was DNA taken from cultured CD4+ T cells. Extraction of genomic DNA was performed on cultured CD4+ T cells. TCRdb re-called the PCR reads through MiXCR, storing one row per CDR3 protein. The sample has about 10,000 distinct CDR3 sequences; approximately 60% are singletons. Per the germline V gene, CDR1 is SGHTA and CDR2 is FQGNSA. The CDR3 is made up of 15 amino acids. V shed 5 bases and J shed 2 bases, with 12 bases lying between them. Treatment of the sample: approximately 10-day PBMC culture with coronavirus spike peptide pools or control peptides (ViraFEST assay). Antigen-specific T cells were expanded with peptide pools by ViraFEST, and TCRs were then sequenced. PBMCs were cultured at around 2 million per well with approximately 9.8 IU/ml IL-2 and 9.5 to 10 ug/ml peptide pools.

This chain links TRBV7-2 with TRBJ1-4; possible D gene TRBD1, 5 bases. The sample was CD4+ T cells from blood, cultured in vitro. This TCR was recovered from a human donor who had recovered from COVID-19. CDR3 amino acids: CASSTRGRTNEKLFF. The CDR3 DNA follows: TGTGCCAGCAGCACCCGGGGGAGGACTAATGAAAAACTGTTTTTT.